Presented here are 10 T cell receptor beta chains from one specimen sequenced in a study of cytomegalovirus exposure and HLA in healthy donors. PCR used 60 Vbeta primers and 13 Jbeta primers. Repertoires were generated with immunoSEQ multiplex PCR, while TCRdb's copy carries only in-frame clones and drops some. The repertoire holds a few hundred thousand clones, with approximately 80% as singletons. Sequencing used PBMCs. The receptors come from a girl aged 2-15 years in good health and CMV-seronegative.

This chain links TRBV6-4 with TRBJ1-1; maybe TRBD1 (6 bases). V lost 5 bases and J lost 1, with 11 bases in between. The V gene's germline CDR1 is MRHNA and CDR2 SNTAGT. The CDR3 loop spans 14 amino acids. The CDR3 is CASSPEQGNTEAFF. The CDR3 DNA is TGTGCCAGCAGTCCGGAACAGGGGAACACTGAAGCTTTCTTT.

This clone has just one count. This sequence joins TRBV10-2 and TRBJ2-7; 8 bases are a match to TRBD2. Germline lookup yields CDR1 WSHSY and CDR2 SAAADI. The V segment lost 6 bases and the J segment 2 bases; nucleotides outside the gene matches: 6. This CDR3 spans 14 amino acids. The CDR3, as DNA: TGCGCCAGCAGCTCAGGGACTAGTACCTACGAGCAGTACTTC. Translated: CASSSGTSTYEQYF.

V is TRBV29-1 and J is TRBJ2-7, with D possibly being TRBD2 (6 bases). V was clipped by 4 bases and J by 2 bases, with 12 bases between them. The CDR3 sequence is 13 residues long. Germline V CDR1 and CDR2: SQVTM, ANQGSEA. The CDR3 nucleotides are TGCAGCGTTGTCGGAGGGATACCCTACGAGCAGTACTTC. It translates to CSVVGGIPYEQYF.

V and J are TRBV5-1 and TRBJ2-1, with 9 nucleotides matching TRBD1. V was clipped by 4 bases and J by 9 bases; unmatched bases: 8. This CDR3 has 14 residues. From germline, CDR1 is SGHRS and CDR2 YFSETQ. The CDR3: CASSQQGARGEQFF. The CDR3 region has the DNA TGCGCCAGCAGCCAACAGGGGGCGCGGGGTGAGCAGTTCTTC.

A single count supports this clone. Here the CDR3 reads CASSRGGGYYEQYF. DNA for the CDR3: TGCGCCAGCAGCCGGGGGGGCGGGTACTACGAGCAGTACTTC. The chain recombines TRBV5-1 with TRBJ2-7, with 8 bases fitting TRBD2. Germline-derived CDR1 and CDR2 are SGHRS and YFSETQ. Trimming cost V 4 bases and J 3 bases; bases outside gene matches: 6. This CDR3 is built from 14 residues. The whole variable domain, remainder taken from reference TRBV5-1 and TRBJ2-7, is KAGVTQTPRYLIKTRGQQVTLSCSPISGHRSVSWYQQTPGQGLQFLFEYFSETQRNKGNFPGRFSGRQFSNSRSEMNVSTLELGDSALYLCASSRGGGYYEQYFGPGTRLTVT.

V gene TRBV11-2 combines with J gene TRBJ2-7; tentative D call: TRBD1 (6 bases). Germline V CDR1 and CDR2: SGHAT, FQNNGV. Trimming stripped 5 bases from V and 2 bases from J, with 19 bases between. The CDR3 runs to 16 residues. The CDR3 DNA reads as TGTGCCAGCAGCGTCCCCTCGACAGGTGAAACCTACGAGCAGTACTTC. The encoded protein is CASSVPSTGETYEQYF. The full variable domain, completed using reference TRBV11-2 and TRBJ2-7, is EAGVAQSPRYKIIEKRQSVAFWCNPISGHATLYWYQQILGQGPKLLIQFQNNGVVDDSQLPKDRFSAERLKGVDSTLKIQPAKLEDSAVYLCASSVPSTGETYEQYFGPGTRLTVT.

The chain combines TRBV5-4 with TRBJ1-6; D is possibly TRBD1 (5 bases). The germline CDR1 and CDR2 sequences are SGHNT and YYREEE (reference sequence). CDR3 size: 15 residues. V lost 3 bases to trimming and J lost 7 bases, with 14 bases between them. CDR3 DNA: TGTGCCAGCAGCTGGGGCGGGGGAGGGAATTCACCCCTCCACTTT. The encoded protein is CASSWGGGGNSPLHF.

The chain employs TRBV5-5 and TRBJ1-1; D may be TRBD1 (6 bases). V lost 0 bases and J 1 base, leaving 7 bases between the germline ends. The germline gives CDR1 SGHKS, CDR2 YYEKEE (reference sequence). CDR3 length equals 14 residues. CDR3 protein: CASSLGTANTEAFF. The CDR3 coding sequence is TGTGCCAGCAGCTTGGGGACAGCGAACACTGAAGCTTTCTTT.

J is TRBJ2-7 and V is TRBV5-6, with 7 bases that match TRBD1. CDR3 length: 15 amino acids. CDR1 SGHDT and CDR2 YYEEEE come from the germline V gene. V lost 4 bases and J lost 3; bases outside the gene matches: 10. The CDR3 DNA is TGTGCCAGCAGCGGGGATTTTTCAGGGGGCTACGAGCAGTACTTC. Its translation: CASSGDFSGGYEQYF.

The gene calls are TRBV28 and TRBJ1-5; D is uncertain. Germline V gives CDR1 MDHEN, CDR2 SYDVKM. This CDR3 is built from 14 residues. V was pared by 11 bases and J by 0 bases, with 14 bases between. The chain's CDR3 is CAAGGGYSNQPQHF. For the CDR3, the DNA is TGTGCCGCCGGAGGAGGCTATAGCAATCAGCCCCAGCATTTT.